This entry features one T cell receptor (beta chain) sequence. Its antigen remains unidentified. The J segment lost 3 bases and the V segment lost 5 bases, leaving 12 bases of the junction unmatched. The CDR3 runs to 16 residues. Looked up from germline, CDR1 is SGHTA and CDR2 is FQGTGA. The sample belongs to a study of blood T cells in healthy people across ages. The authors ran a second PCR of 7 to 11 cycles using a sample-barcoded 5' primer and a J-beta primer mix. A tag from a template-switch adaptor with 12 random nucleotides marked each cDNA molecule. MiXCR was run by TCRdb on the 5' RACE reads, yielding one entry per CDR3 protein. This repertoire shows 700,000 to 800,000 distinct CDR3 sequences, roughly two fifths found once; its top ten account for 20% to 25%. Whole-study results and caveats: Changes seen in expanded clonotypes were possibly confounded by donor CMV status left unknown.

V is TRBV7-3 and J is TRBJ2-7; TRBD1 matches 8 bases. The sequence came from a woman aged 55 to 70 in good health. The sequenced sample was blood. The CDR3 region is CASSPMAGTGYYEQYF. Written as DNA, the CDR3 is TGTGCCAGCAGCCCCATGGCCGGGACAGGATACTACGAGCAGTACTTC.